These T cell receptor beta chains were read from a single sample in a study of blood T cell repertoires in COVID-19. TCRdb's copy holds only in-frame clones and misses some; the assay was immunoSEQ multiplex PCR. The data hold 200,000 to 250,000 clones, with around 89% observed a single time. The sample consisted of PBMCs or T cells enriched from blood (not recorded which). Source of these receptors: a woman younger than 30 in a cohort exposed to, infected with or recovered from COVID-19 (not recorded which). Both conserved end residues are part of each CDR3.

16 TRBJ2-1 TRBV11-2 CASSSLVGLPYNEQFF
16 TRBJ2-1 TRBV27 CASSPGLAGIYNEQFF
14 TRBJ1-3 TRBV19 CASRMGSSGNTIYF
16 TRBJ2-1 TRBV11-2 CASSLLAGITFNEQFF
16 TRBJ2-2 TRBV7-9 CASSLVVTGITGELFF
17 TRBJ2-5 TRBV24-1 CATSEGSAGAYQETQYF
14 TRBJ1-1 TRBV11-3 CASSDSQGATEAFF
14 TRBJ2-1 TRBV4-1 CASGALIPYNEQFF
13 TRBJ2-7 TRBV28 CASSRDRGDEQYF
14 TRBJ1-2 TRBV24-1 CATSDRQGDYGYTF
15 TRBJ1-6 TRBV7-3 CASSLWGDGNSPLHF
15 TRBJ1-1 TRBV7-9 CASSLDVGALTEAFF
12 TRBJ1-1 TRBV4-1 CASGQLNTEAFF
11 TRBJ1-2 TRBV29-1 CSVDLGDGYTF
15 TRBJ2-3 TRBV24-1 CATSPKRVRGDTQYF
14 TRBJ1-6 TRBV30 CAWSWAGGGSPLHF
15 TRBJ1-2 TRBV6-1 CASSEAPYQGYGYTF
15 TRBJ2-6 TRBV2 CASTLGGAGANVLTF
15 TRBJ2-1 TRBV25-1 CASSGEISSYNEQFF
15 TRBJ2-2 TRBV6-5 CASILTRTVTGELFF
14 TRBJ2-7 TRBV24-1 CATSDRTGLDEQYF
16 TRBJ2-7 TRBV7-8 CASTIPGLAGGGEQYF
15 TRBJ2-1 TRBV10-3 CAITMTSGSYNEQFF
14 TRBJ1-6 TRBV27 CASSLGQPNSPLHF
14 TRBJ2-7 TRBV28 CASSPGQGPLEQYF
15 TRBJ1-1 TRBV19 CASRDRESMNTEAFF
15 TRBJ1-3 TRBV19 CASRSGWEAGNTIYF
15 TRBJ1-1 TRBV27 CASSPPDSANTEAFF
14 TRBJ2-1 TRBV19 CASSIGSGGDKQFF
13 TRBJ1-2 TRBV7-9 CASSRTWEDGYTF
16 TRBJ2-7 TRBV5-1 CASSLFPAGGANEQYF
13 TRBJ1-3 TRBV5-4 CASSLAQGNTIYF
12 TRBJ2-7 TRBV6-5 CASTQVSYEQYF
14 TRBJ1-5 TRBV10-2 CASSDRASVQPQHF
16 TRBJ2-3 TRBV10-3 CAISEYRDSSTDTQYF
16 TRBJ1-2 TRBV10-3 CAISADRGQGIYGYTF
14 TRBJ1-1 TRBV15 CATSVSLGGYEAFF
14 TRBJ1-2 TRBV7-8 CASSSRGRSNGYTF
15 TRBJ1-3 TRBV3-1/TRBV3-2 CASSQDRVSGNTIYF
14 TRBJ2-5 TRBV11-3 CASSPGGHQETQYF
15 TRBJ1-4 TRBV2 CASGSWTGAREKLFF
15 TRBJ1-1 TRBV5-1 CASSQLDRGDTEAFF
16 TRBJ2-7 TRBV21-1 CASSKGYRGGVYEQYF
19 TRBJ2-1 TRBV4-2 CASSQGLAGGGGGYNEQFF
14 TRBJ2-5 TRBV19 CASSISSIQETQYF
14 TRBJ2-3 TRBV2 CASSVGTSVDTQYF
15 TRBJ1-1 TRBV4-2 CASSQDTYETGEAFF
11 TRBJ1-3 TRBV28 CASTGGGTIYF